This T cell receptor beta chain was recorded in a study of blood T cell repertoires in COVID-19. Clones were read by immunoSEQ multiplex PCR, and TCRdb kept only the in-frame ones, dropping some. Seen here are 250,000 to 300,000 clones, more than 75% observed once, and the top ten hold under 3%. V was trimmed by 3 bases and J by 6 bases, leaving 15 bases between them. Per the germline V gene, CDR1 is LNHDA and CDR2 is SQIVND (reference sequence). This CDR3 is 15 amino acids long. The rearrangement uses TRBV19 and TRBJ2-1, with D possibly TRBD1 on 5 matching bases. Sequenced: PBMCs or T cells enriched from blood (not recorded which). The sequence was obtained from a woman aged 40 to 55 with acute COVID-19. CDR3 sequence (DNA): TGTGCCAGTAGTATTTTCTTTGGGCAGGGCAATGAGCAGTTCTTC. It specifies CASSIFFGQGNEQFF.